This TCR beta chain derives from a study of CD4 T cell repertoires in COVID-19. The study's findings and limits: In SARS-CoV and/or HKU1 spike cultures, between 7 and 25% of SARS-CoV-2 clonotypes reappeared.

Germline-derived CDR1 and CDR2 are ENHRY and SYGVKD. The CDR3 totals 16 residues. The junction had 10 bases not matched to a gene; V was cut back by 5 bases and J by 4 bases. Method: immunoSEQ multiplex PCR; TCRdb's copy keeps in-frame clones and lacks some. Of fewer than 30,000 clones detected, roughly 92% appear once; the ten largest clones hold about 0.66%. This clone was counted a single time. Its matching antigen is unknown. The memory T cells were sequenced right after ex vivo isolation, without culture. The receptor's source is a human donor who had COVID-19. V and J are TRBV10-3 and TRBJ1-1, with 10 bases aligning to TRBD1. The sample consisted of circulating follicular helper CD4+ T cells (cTfh) from blood, taken before the COVID-19 pandemic. CDR3 sequence: CAISSTQGQGPTEAFF. In nucleotides, the CDR3 is TGTGCCATCAGTTCCACTCAGGGACAGGGGCCCACTGAAGCTTTCTTT.